The T cell receptor beta chain described here comes from a study of blood T cell repertoires in COVID-19. As for the study in general: The samples span acute and convalescent COVID-19 from the United States, Italy and Spain. PBMCs, B-cell-depleted T cells, or T cells were the source of the cDNA or gDNA that made up the material.

Authors' processing steps: Estimation of nucleated cell counts relied on the amplification of reference gene primers. The repertoire was sequenced with immunoSEQ multiplex PCR; TCRdb's copy has only in-frame clones and lacks some. The V and J calls and clone size were taken over from that table, and D and trimming were inferred from the DNA. This table holds about 160,000 clones, roughly 88% found once. The sequence derives from a man aged 18-30 years with acute or convalescent COVID-19. The sample consisted of peripheral blood.

CDR3 amino acids: CASREGVGSPLHF. CDR3 DNA sequence: TGTGCCAGCAGGGAGGGAGTTGGTTCACCCCTCCACTTT. This sequence joins TRBV6-5 and TRBJ1-6, with no clear D. The CDR3 has 13 residues. Germline CDR1 MNHEY, CDR2 SVGAGI. V dropped 6 bases and J dropped 9 bases, with 12 bases sitting between them.